Listed here are 18 T cell receptor beta chains from one sample, sequenced in a study of CD8 T cells in Susac syndrome. With random hexamers, 0.5 to 1 ug RNA was reverse transcribed. TCRdb re-analysed the immunoSEQ multiplex PCR reads in MiXCR, keeping a single row per CDR3 protein. The sample includes more than 200,000 distinct CDR3 sequences, around 93% of them seen just once. The sequencing input was CD4+ T cells from PBMCs. All receptors come from a human donor with multiple sclerosis.

The chain is built from TRBV15 and TRBJ2-2; D not resolved. The length of the CDR3 is 15 residues. The germline V gene has CDR1 LNHNV and CDR2 YYDKDF (reference sequence). Trimming removed 1 base at V and 0 bases at J, with 6 bases between. The CDR3 sequence: CATSRGGANTGELFF. The CDR3, as DNA: TGTGCCACCAGCAGAGGTGGGGCGAACACCGGGGAGCTGTTTTTT.

J is TRBJ2-1 and V is TRBV5-1; 7 nucleotides line up with TRBD2. CDR3 length equals 15 residues. Unmatched junction bases numbered 0, after V lost 0 bases and J lost 0 bases. CDR1 SGHRS and CDR2 YFSETQ come from the germline V gene. The DNA of the CDR3 is TGCGCCAGCAGCTTGGGGGACTACTCCTACAATGAGCAGTTCTTC. It yields the protein CASSLGDYSYNEQFF.

The V gene is TRBV7-3, the J gene TRBJ2-3; the D gene is possibly TRBD2 (6 bases). Germline-derived CDR1 and CDR2 are SGHTA and FQGTGA. The CDR3 covers 16 residues. Trimming stripped 1 base from V and 3 bases from J, with 14 bases between. CDR3: CASSLSGARGTDTQYF. The CDR3 nucleotides are TGTGCCAGCAGCTTAAGCGGGGCGAGGGGAACAGATACGCAGTATTTT.

The chain is built from TRBV11-2 and TRBJ2-1, with 7 nucleotides matching TRBD2. CDR1 and CDR2 (germline): SGHAT, FQNNGV. The CDR3 has 16 residues. J lost 4 bases, V lost 5 bases, and 11 bases had no gene match. CDR3 bases: TGTGCCAGCAGCGGTCTGGCGGGAGCGATATACAATGAGCAGTTCTTC. Protein sequence: CASSGLAGAIYNEQFF.

The chain links TRBV2 to TRBJ2-5; D gene ambiguous. V lost 6 bases to trimming and J lost 5 bases, with 16 bases between them. CDR1 is SNHLY, CDR2 FYNNEI, per germline. This CDR3 has 14 amino acids. CDR3 protein: CASSPGRPVETQYF. DNA for the CDR3: TGTGCCAGCAGCCCAGGCCGGCCGGTGGAGACCCAGTACTTC.

The chain has TRBV20-1 and TRBJ1-2; 9 bases line up with TRBD1. The CDR3 is 13 amino acids. With V trimmed by 5 bases and J by 8 bases, 9 bases remained unmatched. Per germline, CDR1 DFQATT and CDR2 SNEGSKA (reference sequence). DNA for the CDR3: TGCAGTGCTCTGGACAGGGGAGCTATGGGCTACACCTTC. Translation gives CSALDRGAMGYTF.

The rearrangement uses TRBV7-7 and TRBJ2-2; possible D gene TRBD1, 6 bases. V was pared by 5 bases and J by 7 bases, with 14 bases between. The CDR3 has 14 residues. Germline V gene sequence: CDR1 SSHAT, CDR2 FNYEAQ (reference sequence). The CDR3 DNA reads as TGTGCCAGCAGCCCAACAGGGCTCGGCGGGGAGCTGTTTTTT. This codes for CASSPTGLGGELFF.

The chain recombines TRBV2 with TRBJ2-2; D gene unclear. CDR3 size: 14 residues. Germline assignment: CDR1 SNHLY and CDR2 FYNNEI. V gave up 6 bases and J gave up 3 bases, with 11 bases separating them. As DNA, the CDR3 is TGTGCCAGCAGCGACCGACGGTACACCGGGGAGCTGTTTTTT. Its translation is CASSDRRYTGELFF.

The V and J genes are TRBV27 and TRBJ2-7; 7 bases align to TRBD1. This CDR3 has 14 residues. Germline V CDR1 and CDR2: MNHEY, SMNVEV (reference sequence). Unmatched junction bases numbered 1, after V lost 0 bases and J lost 2 bases. The chain's CDR3 is CASSLSTGAYEQYF. The CDR3 region has the DNA TGTGCCAGCAGTTTATCAACAGGGGCCTACGAGCAGTACTTC.

This rearrangement joins TRBV7-8 to TRBJ2-1; 7 nucleotides align to TRBD2. The CDR3 length is 13 residues. The ends lost 5 bases at V and 14 bases at J; junction bases unmatched: 12. Germline V gene lookup returns CDR1 SGHVS and CDR2 FQNEAQ. CDR3: CASSPREAEHEFF. As DNA, the CDR3 is TGTGCCAGCAGCCCCCGGGAGGCTGAGCATGAGTTCTTC.

This chain uses TRBV4-1 with TRBJ2-7; 8 positions match TRBD2. Germline CDR1 is MGHRA and CDR2 is YSYEKL. The CDR3 contains 16 residues. V shed 4 bases and J 7 bases; nucleotides not matched to a gene: 15. CDR3 nucleotides: TGCGCCAGCAGCCCCAATGAGAATAGCGGGGCATGGGAGCAGTACGTC. It is translated as CASSPNENSGAWEQYV.

This chain uses TRBV12-5 with TRBJ2-7, with 12 bases matching TRBD2. Germline V lookup: CDR1 LGHNT, CDR2 FRNRAP. The J segment lost 4 bases and the V segment lost 3 bases, leaving 13 bases of the junction unmatched. The CDR3 has 18 residues. CDR3 nucleotide sequence: TGTGCTAGTGGTTTCTCCCGACTAGCGGGGGCGAAACTATACGAGCAGTACTTC. Encoded protein: CASGFSRLAGAKLYEQYF.

The chain links TRBV3-1 to TRBJ1-1; D ambiguous. Trimming removed 2 bases from V and 4 bases from J, with 11 bases in between. The CDR3 is made up of 14 amino acids. CDR1 is LGHDT and CDR2 is YNNKEL in the germline V gene (reference sequence). For the CDR3, the DNA is TGTGCCAGCAGCCAAAACGCGGGTGGCACTGAAGCTTTCTTT. This gives the protein CASSQNAGGTEAFF. Based on the CDR3 plus reference TRBV3-1 and TRBJ1-1, the full variable domain is DTAVSQTPKYLVTQMGNDKSIKCEQNLGHDTMYWYKQDSKKFLKIMFSYNNKELIINETVPNRFSPKSPDKAHLNLHINSLELGDSAVYFCASSQNAGGTEAFFGQGTRLTVV.

Here the CDR3 reads CASSLDGQPSTDTQYF. The CDR3 nucleotides are TGCGCCAGCAGCTTGGATGGACAGCCTAGCACAGATACGCAGTATTTT. The V call is TRBV5-1, the J call TRBJ2-3; possibly TRBD1 for D (6 bases). CDR1 and CDR2 from the germline V gene are SGHRS and YFSETQ. The CDR3 has 16 amino acids. The V end lost 0 bases, the J end lost 0 bases, and 11 bases lay between the germline ends. Looking up the rest from reference TRBV5-1 and TRBJ2-3 gives the full variable domain: KAGVTQTPRYLIKTRGQQVTLSCSPISGHRSVSWYQQTPGQGLQFLFEYFSETQRNKGNFPGRFSGRQFSNSRSEMNVSTLELGDSALYLCASSLDGQPSTDTQYFGPGTRLTVL.

The CDR3 DNA reads TGTGCCAGCAGCGAAAGTACCTTGGTCACAGGGCTGAACACTGAAGCTTTCTTT. Its translation: CASSESTLVTGLNTEAFF. The chain employs TRBV9 and TRBJ1-1, with D perhaps matching TRBD1 (6 bases). The germline CDR1 and CDR2 sequences are SGDLS and YYNGEE. The CDR3 extends over 18 amino acids. Trimming left V 3 bases short and J 0 bases short, with 21 bases between.

The rearrangement joins TRBV4-1 to TRBJ1-2, with D unclear. Germline V gives CDR1 MGHRA, CDR2 YSYEKL. The CDR3 length is 14 residues. Trimming took off 1 base at V and 9 bases at J, with 15 bases between the two ends. The CDR3 bases are TGCGCCAGCAGCCAAGGGGGTTTGAGTGTTAGCTACACCTTC. Encoded protein: CASSQGGLSVSYTF.

The chain is built from TRBV4-2 and TRBJ2-3; 12 bases are shared with TRBD2. The CDR3 runs to 16 residues. Germline-derived CDR1 and CDR2 are LGHNA and YNFKEQ. The V gene end was trimmed by 4 bases and the J gene end by 4 bases; junction bases not matched to a gene: 6. The CDR3 protein is CASSPRTSGDADTQYF. DNA for the CDR3: TGTGCCAGCAGCCCCCGGACTAGCGGGGACGCAGATACGCAGTATTTT.

The chain is built from TRBV3-1 and TRBJ2-5; TRBD2 matches at 13 bases. CDR3 size: 15 residues. Losses at the gene ends were 6 bases for V and 4 bases for J; bases not matched to a gene: 5. In germline, CDR1 is LGHDT, CDR2 YNNKEL (reference sequence). CDR3 DNA: TGTGCCAGCAGTACTAGCGGGAGGGCGGGAGAGACCCAGTACTTC. Translating gives CASSTSGRAGETQYF.